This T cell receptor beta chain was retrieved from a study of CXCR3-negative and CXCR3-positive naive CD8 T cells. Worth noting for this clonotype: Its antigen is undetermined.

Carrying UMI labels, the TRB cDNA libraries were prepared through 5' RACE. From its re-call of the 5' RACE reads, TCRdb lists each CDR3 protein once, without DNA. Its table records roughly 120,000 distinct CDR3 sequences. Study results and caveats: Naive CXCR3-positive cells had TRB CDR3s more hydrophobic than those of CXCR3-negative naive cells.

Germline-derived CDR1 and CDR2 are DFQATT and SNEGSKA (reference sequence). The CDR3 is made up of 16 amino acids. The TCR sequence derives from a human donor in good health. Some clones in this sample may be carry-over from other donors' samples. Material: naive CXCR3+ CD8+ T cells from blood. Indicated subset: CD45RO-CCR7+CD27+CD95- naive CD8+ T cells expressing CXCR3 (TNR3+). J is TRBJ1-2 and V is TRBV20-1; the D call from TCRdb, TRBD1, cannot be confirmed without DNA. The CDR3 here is CSARETHPGTGRGYTF.